The entry below describes one T cell receptor beta chain. The protocol was immunoSEQ multiplex PCR, while the TCRdb copy is restricted to in-frame clones and leaves out a portion. The table has 30,000 to 35,000 clones, about 88% seen once; the top ten hold about 0.41%. These data originate in a study of T cell changes during pregnancy in multiple sclerosis. Germline trimming cut 10 bases from V and 5 bases from J; bases unmatched to any gene: 12. Per the germline V gene, CDR1 is LNHDA and CDR2 is SQIVND (reference sequence). The CDR3 sequence is 14 residues long. Specimen: CD4+ T cells from peripheral blood mononuclear cells, collected in the second trimester of pregnancy. The receptor's source is a female donor in good health, enrolled as a control in a pregnancy study. V is TRBV19 and J is TRBJ2-3, with 7 positions matching TRBD2. The CDR3 region has the DNA TGTGCCACCGGAGCGGGAAAGTCGGGAGATACGCAGTATTTT. This codes for CATGAGKSGDTQYF.